The 12 T cell receptor beta chains given below trace back to one sample, sequenced in a study of OX40 agonist ivuxolimab in advanced cancers. Libraries were built with the immunoSEQ multiplex PCR assay. TCRdb retrieved this table from immuneACCESS and kept in-frame rearrangements only. Not all clones are present; in checked studies, unresolved V genes account for under half, and no reason is known for the remainder. This sample holds around 65,000 clones; 89% were observed only once. The ten biggest clones cover 15% to 20% of the sample. Sequences were derived from CD4+ or CD8+ T cells sorted from blood, sampled in a trial of the OX40 agonist ivuxolimab. These receptor sequences come from an adult with an advanced solid tumor such as melanoma, head and neck, liver or kidney cancer.

In DNA, the CDR3 is TGTGCCTGGAGTATAGGGTGGACCGGGGAGCTGTTTTTT. It codes for CAWSIGWTGELFF. V usage is TRBV30 and J usage is TRBJ2-2; unclear D gene. The V and J ends lost 2 bases and 5 bases respectively, with 9 bases between them. The CDR3 loop spans 13 amino acids. The germline CDR1 and CDR2 sequences are GTSNPN and SVGIG (reference sequence).

V gene TRBV7-9 combines with J gene TRBJ2-7; 10 bases are a match to TRBD2. The CDR3 loop spans 16 amino acids. The V and J ends lost 4 bases and 1 base, in that order; junction bases with no gene match: 7. Germline-derived CDR1 and CDR2 are SEHNR and FQNEAQ (reference sequence). DNA for the CDR3: TGTGCCAGCAGCTCGAGAGCGGGAGGGCCTTCCTACGAGCAGTACTTC. Protein sequence: CASSSRAGGPSYEQYF.

The chain links TRBV11-2 to TRBJ2-1; D uncertain. This CDR3 is built from 16 residues. Germline V lookup: CDR1 SGHAT, CDR2 FQNNGV. Trimming took 2 bases from V and 1 from J, leaving 12 bases between them. The CDR3 DNA reads as TGTGCCAGCAGCTTACCCGACCGGTGGTCCTACAATGAGCAGTTCTTC. It yields the protein CASSLPDRWSYNEQFF.

Only one count was recorded for this clone. J is TRBJ2-6 and V is TRBV2, with 7 bases that match TRBD1. CDR1 is SNHLY and CDR2 is FYNNEI in the germline V gene. After removal of 11 bases from V and 0 bases from J, the junction contained 10 bases not matched to a gene. There are 16 residues in the CDR3. CDR3 sequence (DNA): TGTGCCGCCCAGGGGGTGCCGAGCTCTGGGGCCAACGTCCTGACTTTC. Translation: CAAQGVPSSGANVLTF.

V is TRBV4-3 and J is TRBJ2-1; 7 nucleotides line up with TRBD1. The CDR3 extends over 14 amino acids. V shed 0 bases and J 5 bases; nucleotides not matched to a gene: 1. Germline CDR1 reads LGHNA; CDR2 reads YSLEER. CDR3 amino acids: CASSQDRGNNEQFF. CDR3 nucleotides: TGCGCCAGCAGCCAAGACAGGGGGAACAATGAGCAGTTCTTC.

The rearrangement links TRBV9 to TRBJ2-5, with D perhaps TRBD2 (5 bases). V was clipped by 0 bases and J by 4 bases, with 16 bases between them. This CDR3 spans 16 amino acids. The V gene's germline CDR1 is SGDLS and CDR2 YYNGEE. The CDR3, as DNA: TGTGCCAGCAGCGTAGGTCGGGGAGAGACCCCAGAGACCCAGTACTTC. It yields the protein CASSVGRGETPETQYF.

The chain carries TRBV13 and TRBJ1-1; perhaps TRBD1 as D (5 bases). The germline V gene encodes CDR1 PRHDT and CDR2 FYEKMQ (reference sequence). The CDR3 loop spans 15 amino acids. V was trimmed by 5 bases and J by 7 bases, leaving 20 bases between them. CDR3 loop: CASSRRASGLGEAFF. In nucleotides, the CDR3 is TGTGCCAGCAGCAGGAGGGCCTCGGGGCTTGGTGAAGCTTTCTTT.

The chain couples TRBV7-9 to TRBJ2-2, with D tentatively TRBD2 (5 bases). Per germline, CDR1 SEHNR and CDR2 FQNEAQ (reference sequence). Trimming cost V 2 bases and J 4 bases, with 14 bases left between them. The CDR3 has 16 amino acids. The CDR3 spells CASSLPPAGPTGELFF. CDR3 DNA: TGTGCCAGCAGCTTACCCCCGGCGGGCCCCACCGGGGAGCTGTTTTTT.

The chain has TRBV10-2 and TRBJ2-7, with D perhaps matching TRBD2 (5 bases). Trimming cost V 0 bases and J 0 bases, with 9 bases left between them. The length of the CDR3 is 15 residues. From germline, CDR1 is WSHSY and CDR2 SAAADI. The CDR3 DNA reads as TGCGCCAGCAGTGAGTCTGTGGGAGCCTCCTACGAGCAGTACTTC. Protein product: CASSESVGASYEQYF.

The CDR3 loop reads CASSPLGREQYF. The CDR3 region has the DNA TGTGCCAGCAGCCCCTTAGGTCGCGAGCAGTACTTC. The chain is built from TRBV11-3 and TRBJ2-7, with unresolved D. Trimming cost V 5 bases and J 6 bases, with 11 bases left between them. CDR3 length equals 12 residues. Germline V lookup: CDR1 SGHNT, CDR2 YENEEA.

The gene calls are TRBV7-9 and TRBJ2-1; tentatively, D is TRBD2 (6 bases). This CDR3 region has 16 residues. CDR1 is SEHNR, CDR2 FQNEAQ, per germline (reference sequence). Trimming shortened V by 5 bases and J by 0 bases, and 14 bases separated the two germline ends. CDR3 region: CASSPPDGSSYNEQFF. In DNA, the CDR3 is TGTGCCAGCAGCCCCCCGGACGGGAGCTCCTACAATGAGCAGTTCTTC.

In the case of this clone: This sequence may be a read error, since a much larger clone differs from it by one base. Other DNA sequences in this specimen translate into the identical CDR3. The V call is TRBV7-6, the J call TRBJ1-5; TRBD1 is a possible D gene (5 bases). CDR3 length: 13 residues. CDR1 is SGHVS and CDR2 is FNYEAQ in the germline V gene. The CDR3 reads CASSLGQGQPQHF. DNA of the CDR3: TGTGCCAGCAGCCTAGGGCAGGGCCAGCCCCAACATTTT.